Listed below are T cell receptor beta chains from one sample, sequenced in a study of cytomegalovirus exposure and HLA in healthy donors. Measured with immunoSEQ multiplex PCR; TCRdb has only the in-frame clones, and not every one. Of more than 20,000 clones listed, approximately 75% are singletons. The sample taken for sequencing was PBMCs. These receptors were collected from a male donor in good health and CMV-seronegative. Both conserved end residues are part of each CDR3. Fields, in order: J gene, D gene, V gene, clone size, CDR3 protein, CDR3 DNA. The D gene is left open where the match is weak. Clone size, where shown, is once, few, many, or a class for clones that have expanded.

J: TRBJ2-4; D: NA; V: TRBV9; size: NA; CDR3: CASSVGPGEDIQYF; DNA: TGTGCCAGCAGCGTAGGTCCGGGAGAGGACATTCAGTACTTC
J: TRBJ1-1; D: TRBD1; V: TRBV5-4; size: few; CDR3: CASSLDRTGAFF; DNA: TGTGCCAGCAGCTTGGATCGGACAGGGGCTTTCTTT
J: TRBJ2-2; D: TRBD2; V: TRBV9; size: once; CDR3: CASSVAGSGTGELFF; DNA: TGTGCCAGCAGCGTAGCTGGTAGCGGGACCGGGGAGCTGTTTTTT
J: TRBJ1-2; D: TRBD1; V: TRBV5-8; size: NA; CDR3: CASSLAEGTGYGDNYGYTF; DNA: TGTGCCAGCAGCTTGGCCGAAGGGACAGGGTATGGAGATAACTATGGCTACACCTTC
J: TRBJ2-3; D: TRBD2; V: TRBV4-3; size: NA; CDR3: CASSQGVGASGGTQYF; DNA: TGCGCCAGCAGCCAAGGGGTAGGCGCTAGCGGGGGTACGCAGTATTTT
J: TRBJ2-5; D: TRBD1; V: TRBV19; size: NA; CDR3: CASSIRGTGPFGGVTQYF; DNA: TGTGCCAGTAGTATACGGGGGACAGGGCCTTTTGGGGGAGTAACCCAGTACTTC
J: TRBJ2-5; D: NA; V: TRBV7-2; size: NA; CDR3: CASSLAAGETQYF; DNA: TGTGCCAGCAGCTTAGCGGCGGGAGAGACCCAGTACTTC
J: TRBJ2-5; D: NA; V: TRBV7-3; size: NA; CDR3: CASSGGPAPKETQYF; DNA: TGTGCCAGCAGCGGCGGGCCTGCCCCCAAAGAGACCCAGTACTTC
J: TRBJ2-2; D: NA; V: TRBV18; size: NA; CDR3: CASSPPAFANTGELFF; DNA: TGTGCCAGCTCACCACCAGCATTCGCGAACACCGGGGAGCTGTTTTTT
J: TRBJ2-1; D: TRBD1; V: TRBV9; size: NA; CDR3: CASSGTGSYNEQFF; DNA: TGTGCCAGCAGCGGGACAGGTTCCTACAATGAGCAGTTCTTC
J: TRBJ2-1; D: TRBD2; V: TRBV29-1; size: NA; CDR3: CSVDGLAGVGEQFF; DNA: TGCAGCGTTGACGGCCTAGCGGGGGTAGGTGAGCAGTTCTTC
J: TRBJ1-2; D: NA; V: TRBV7-9; size: once; CDR3: CASSEDSVYGYTF; DNA: TGTGCCAGCAGCGAGGACAGTGTCTATGGCTACACCTTC
J: TRBJ2-7; D: TRBD1; V: TRBV28; size: NA; CDR3: CAEGQSSSYEQYF; DNA: TGTGCCGAGGGACAGTCGAGCTCCTACGAGCAGTACTTC
J: TRBJ2-1; D: TRBD1; V: TRBV9; size: NA; CDR3: CASSDSGTGAPEQFF; DNA: TGTGCCAGCAGCGACTCCGGGACAGGGGCCCCTGAGCAGTTCTTC
J: TRBJ1-2; D: TRBD1; V: TRBV19; size: NA; CDR3: CASSSKRQGRDGYTF; DNA: TGTGCCAGTAGTTCCAAACGACAGGGTCGAGATGGCTACACCTTC
J: TRBJ2-3; D: NA; V: TRBV7-9; size: NA; CDR3: CASSYSGFTDTQYF; DNA: TGTGCCAGTTCTTACTCAGGGTTCACAGATACGCAGTATTTT
J: TRBJ2-7; D: TRBD2; V: TRBV7-6; size: NA; CDR3: CASSPNQRGLSEQYF; DNA: TGTGCCAGCAGTCCAAACCAGCGGGGGCTCTCCGAGCAGTACTTC
J: TRBJ2-3; D: TRBD1; V: TRBV5-5; size: NA; CDR3: CASSLIGQGGTDTQYF; DNA: TGTGCCAGCAGCTTGATCGGACAGGGAGGCACAGATACGCAGTATTTT
J: TRBJ2-7; D: NA; V: TRBV7-9; size: NA; CDR3: CASSWTLTYEQYF; DNA: TGTGCCAGCAGCTGGACACTTACCTACGAGCAGTACTTC
J: TRBJ1-1; D: TRBD1; V: TRBV2; size: NA; CDR3: CASRSGTENTEAFF; DNA: TGTGCCAGCAGGTCCGGGACAGAAAACACTGAAGCTTTCTTT
J: TRBJ1-1; D: NA; V: TRBV13; size: NA; CDR3: CASSLAPGGTEAFF; DNA: TGTGCCAGCAGCTTAGCCCCGGGAGGCACTGAAGCTTTCTTT
J: TRBJ2-1; D: TRBD2; V: TRBV6-1; size: NA; CDR3: CASSVLAGGPNEQFF; DNA: TGTGCCAGCAGTGTTTTAGCGGGGGGGCCCAATGAGCAGTTCTTC
J: TRBJ1-6; D: NA; V: TRBV27; size: NA; CDR3: CASSLTPPDSYSPLHF; DNA: TGTGCCAGCAGTTTAACCCCGCCGGACAGCTATTCACCCCTCCACTTT
J: TRBJ2-7; D: TRBD2; V: TRBV14; size: NA; CDR3: CASSAIAGDRYEQYF; DNA: TGTGCCAGCAGCGCGATAGCGGGAGATCGGTACGAGCAGTACTTC
J: TRBJ2-3; D: NA; V: TRBV7-2; size: NA; CDR3: CASSLRGSMDTQYF; DNA: TGTGCCAGCAGCTTGAGGGGGTCGATGGATACGCAGTATTTT
J: TRBJ1-1; D: NA; V: TRBV2; size: NA; CDR3: CASSATDFTEAFF; DNA: TGTGCCAGCAGCGCAACAGATTTTACTGAAGCTTTCTTT
J: TRBJ2-7; D: TRBD2; V: TRBV7-6; size: once; CDR3: CASSAGLAVYEQYF; DNA: TGTGCCAGCAGCGCGGGACTAGCGGTCTACGAGCAGTACTTC
J: TRBJ2-3; D: TRBD2; V: TRBV28; size: NA; CDR3: CASRAGAWPSSTDTQYF; DNA: TGTGCCAGCCGAGCGGGGGCTTGGCCCTCTAGCACAGATACGCAGTATTTT